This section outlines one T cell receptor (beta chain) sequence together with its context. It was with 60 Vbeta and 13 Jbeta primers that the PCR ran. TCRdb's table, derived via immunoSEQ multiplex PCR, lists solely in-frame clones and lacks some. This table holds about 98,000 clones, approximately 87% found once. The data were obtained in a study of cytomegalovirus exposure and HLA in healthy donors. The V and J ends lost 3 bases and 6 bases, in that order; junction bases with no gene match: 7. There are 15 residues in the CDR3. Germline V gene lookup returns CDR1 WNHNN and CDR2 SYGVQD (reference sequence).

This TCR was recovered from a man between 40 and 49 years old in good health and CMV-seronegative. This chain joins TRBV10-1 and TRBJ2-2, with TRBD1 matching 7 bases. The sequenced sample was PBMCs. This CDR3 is CASSDSGGEAGELFF. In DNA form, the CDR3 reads TGCGCCAGCAGTGACTCAGGGGGTGAGGCCGGGGAGCTGTTTTTT.